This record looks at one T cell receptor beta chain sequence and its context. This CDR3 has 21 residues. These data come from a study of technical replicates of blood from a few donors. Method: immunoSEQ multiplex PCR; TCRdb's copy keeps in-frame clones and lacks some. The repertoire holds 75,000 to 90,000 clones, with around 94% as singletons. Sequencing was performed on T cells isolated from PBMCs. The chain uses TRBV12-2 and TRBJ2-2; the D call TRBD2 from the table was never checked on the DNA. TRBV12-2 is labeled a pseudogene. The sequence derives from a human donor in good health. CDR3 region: CASRLGSGASGRAVLTGELFF. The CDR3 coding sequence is TGTGCAAGTCGCTTAGGGAGCGGGGCCAGCGGGAGGGCCGTTTTGACCGGGGAGCTGTTTTTT.